What follows are 22 T cell receptor beta chains derived from one specimen sequenced in a study of blood T cells in healthy people across ages. Primers used in a second PCR of about 6 to 11 cycles were a sample-barcoded 5' primer and a J-beta primer mix. From the 5' RACE reads, TCRdb called clonotypes with MiXCR, one entry per CDR3 protein. The repertoire holds approximately 600,000 distinct CDR3 sequences, with around 54% as singletons. Material: blood. The receptors originated from a man between 60 and 75 years old in good health.

V is TRBV3-1 and J is TRBJ2-2; 7 nucleotides match TRBD1. There are 13 residues in the CDR3. V dropped 1 base and J dropped 7; count of bases not matched to a gene: 0. CDR1 and CDR2 from the germline V gene are LGHDT and YNNKEL (reference sequence). CDR3 DNA: TGTGCCAGCAGCCAAGGACAGGGCGGGGAGCTGTTTTTT. Residues: CASSQGQGGELFF.

The chain is built from TRBV20-1 and TRBJ2-5, with D possibly TRBD2 on 6 matching bases. This CDR3 region has 13 residues. V was trimmed by 6 bases and J by 4 bases, leaving 15 bases between them. Germline V lookup: CDR1 DFQATT, CDR2 SNEGSKA (reference sequence). CDR3 in amino acids: CSAGEAVLETQYF. CDR3 bases: TGCAGTGCCGGGGAGGCCGTACTAGAGACCCAGTACTTC.

V and J are TRBV6-6 and TRBJ2-5; D is unresolved. The CDR3 sequence is 16 residues long. The V end lost 2 bases, the J end lost 3 bases, and 16 bases lay between the germline ends. The germline gives CDR1 MNHNY, CDR2 SVGAGI (reference sequence). The CDR3 coding sequence is TGTGCCAGCAGTTACGGGCCCGCGTGGGTAAAAGAGACCCAGTACTTC. It yields the protein CASSYGPAWVKETQYF.

This clonotype has only a few counts. This CDR3 is CSVAGTAEAFF. The CDR3 nucleotides are TGCAGCGTAGCGGGGACAGCCGAAGCTTTCTTT. J is TRBJ1-1 and V is TRBV29-1, with TRBD1 matching over 7 bases. The junction had 6 bases not matched to a gene; V was cut back by 6 bases and J by 8 bases. The CDR3 runs to 11 residues. The V gene's germline CDR1 is SQVTM and CDR2 ANQGSEA. The whole variable domain, filled in from reference TRBV29-1 and TRBJ1-1, reads SAVISQKPSRDICQRGTSLTIQCQVDSQVTMMFWYRQQPGQSLTLIATANQGSEATYESGFVIDKFPISRPNLTFSTLTVSNMSPEDSSIYLCSVAGTAEAFFGQGTRLTVV.

This clonotype was observed a few times. This sequence joins TRBV20-1 and TRBJ1-2; 8 nucleotides agree with TRBD1. After removal of 3 bases from V and 7 bases from J, the junction contained 7 bases not matched to a gene. Germline-derived CDR1 and CDR2 are DFQATT and SNEGSKA (reference sequence). The CDR3 has 13 residues. This CDR3 reads CSASPTGGTGYTF. In DNA form, the CDR3 reads TGCAGTGCTAGCCCAACAGGGGGGACTGGCTACACCTTC.

The chain is built from TRBV21-1 and TRBJ2-7. TRBV21-1 is a documented pseudogene. This CDR3 region has 14 residues. Here the CDR3 reads CASIATIKGSKEYF. The DNA of the CDR3 is TGTGCCAGCATAGCCACGATCAAAGGTTCGAAGGAGTACTTC.

This rearrangement joins TRBV6-6 to TRBJ1-1, with 8 bases aligning to TRBD1. V lost 8 bases to trimming and J lost 4 bases; unmatched junction nucleotides: 18. This CDR3 is 17 amino acids long. Germline V gene lookup returns CDR1 MNHNY and CDR2 SVGAGI (reference sequence). CDR3 nucleotide sequence: TGTGCCAGCGGAACACCTCGACAGGGGCGGGCGACCACTGAAGCTTTCTTT. It codes for CASGTPRQGRATTEAFF.

The J gene is TRBJ2-6, the V gene TRBV12-3 or TRBV12-4, with TRBD1 identical over 9 bases. Germline trimming cut 8 bases from V and 4 bases from J; bases unmatched to any gene: 12. The CDR3 spans 17 residues. The CDR3 sequence is CASRPGTGLSGANVLTF. Here the CDR3 DNA reads TGTGCCAGCCGACCTGGGACAGGGCTGTCGGGGGCCAACGTCCTGACTTTC.

The chain joins TRBV4-1 to TRBJ2-1; D possibly uses TRBD1 or TRBD2 (5 bases each). The ends were cut back, 3 bases at V and 7 bases at J, with 16 bases in the middle. The CDR3 extends over 15 amino acids. Looked up from germline, CDR1 is MGHRA and CDR2 is YSYEKL. This CDR3 reads CASSHPGTNPNEQFF. In DNA form, the CDR3 reads TGCGCCAGCAGCCATCCCGGGACCAACCCGAATGAGCAGTTCTTC.

The chain combines TRBV18 with TRBJ2-7; 7 bases match TRBD1. The germline V gene has CDR1 KGHSH and CDR2 LQKENI. After removal of 3 bases from V and 6 bases from J, the junction contained 11 bases not matched to a gene. This CDR3 region has 15 residues. The CDR3 here is CASSPTGDGDREQYF. The CDR3 coding sequence is TGTGCCAGCTCACCCACAGGGGATGGTGATCGCGAGCAGTACTTC.

This clonotype has a count of ten or more. The gene calls are TRBV2 and TRBJ2-7, with a weak D call TRBD2 (5 bases). This CDR3 is built from 12 residues. Between the trimmed V and J ends, which lost 3 bases and 6 bases, there was a span of 9 bases. The V gene's germline CDR1 is SNHLY and CDR2 FYNNEI. CDR3: CASSEDWAEQYF. CDR3 bases: TGTGCCAGCAGTGAGGACTGGGCCGAGCAGTACTTC.

The rearrangement joins TRBV29-1 to TRBJ2-3; 10 nucleotides match TRBD2. The V segment lost 3 bases and the J segment 0 bases; nucleotides outside the gene matches: 12. The CDR3 spans 18 residues. The germline gives CDR1 SQVTM, CDR2 ANQGSEA. CDR3 in amino acids: CSVEGGASGGLSTDTQYF. The CDR3 DNA follows: TGCAGCGTTGAGGGAGGGGCTAGCGGGGGCCTAAGCACAGATACGCAGTATTTT.

The chain combines TRBV20-1 with TRBJ2-3, with TRBD2 matching 7 bases. The CDR3 sequence is 14 residues long. Germline CDR1 reads DFQATT; CDR2 reads SNEGSKA (reference sequence). The V gene end was trimmed by 5 bases and the J gene end by 4 bases; junction bases not matched to a gene: 9. The DNA for the CDR3 is TGCAGTGCTGTTTGGGGGGGAGGGGCAGATACGCAGTATTTT. Translation: CSAVWGGGADTQYF.

This clonotype has just one count. The V gene is TRBV20-1, the J gene TRBJ2-1, with no clear D. Germline values: CDR1 DFQATT, CDR2 SNEGSKA (reference sequence). The CDR3 totals 15 residues. Trimming removed 0 bases from V and 7 bases from J, with 16 bases in between. The CDR3 loop reads CSARDLAAHMNEQFF. DNA of the CDR3: TGCAGTGCTAGAGATCTTGCGGCCCACATGAATGAGCAGTTCTTC.

This chain uses TRBV5-1 with TRBJ1-2; 7 nucleotides align to TRBD1. Trimming removed 4 bases from V and 5 bases from J; junction bases left unmatched: 11. The CDR3 length is 15 residues. Germline V lookup: CDR1 SGHRS, CDR2 YFSETQ. This chain's CDR3 is CASSEGQPAEYGYTF. The DNA for the CDR3 is TGCGCCAGCAGCGAGGGACAGCCCGCCGAATATGGCTACACCTTC.

This clonotype was observed a handful of times. V and J are TRBV5-6 and TRBJ1-2; D is uncertain. The CDR3 spans 16 residues. Looked up from germline, CDR1 is SGHDT and CDR2 is YYEEEE. Trimming cost V 1 base and J 0 bases, with 13 bases left between them. CDR3 in amino acids: CASSLFLGYANYGYTF. In DNA form, the CDR3 reads TGTGCCAGCAGCTTGTTTTTGGGATACGCTAACTATGGCTACACCTTC.

V and J are TRBV12-5 and TRBJ2-1, with a possible D match to TRBD2 (5 bases). CDR1 LGHNT and CDR2 FRNRAP come from the germline V gene. Trimming removed 4 bases from V and 8 bases from J, with 15 bases in between. The CDR3 sequence is 14 residues long. DNA of the CDR3: TGTGCTAGTGGTTCCCAATCCGACGGGGATGAGCAGTTCTTC. This sequence encodes CASGSQSDGDEQFF.

The chain uses TRBV6-6 and TRBJ1-6; D ambiguous. This CDR3 is built from 13 residues. Between the trimmed V and J ends, which lost 6 bases and 13 bases, there was a span of 16 bases. The germline gives CDR1 MNHNY, CDR2 SVGAGI (reference sequence). The CDR3 sequence is CASSQVPGAPLHF. CDR3 nucleotides: TGTGCCAGCAGCCAAGTCCCTGGAGCGCCCCTCCACTTT.

V gene TRBV5-1 combines with J gene TRBJ1-2; possibly TRBD1 for D (6 bases). The CDR3 is 17 amino acids. V gave up 3 bases and J gave up 4 bases, with 22 bases separating them. CDR1 SGHRS and CDR2 YFSETQ come from the germline V gene. CDR3 DNA: TGCGCCAGCAGCTCGGGGGCAGGCTTCCCAGGAGGCTATGGCTACACCTTC. It translates to CASSSGAGFPGGYGYTF.

A word on this clonotype: One junction end disagrees with the germline gene, perhaps due to a read error. This CDR3 reads CASSTLAADAQYF. CDR3 coding DNA: TGCGCCAGCAGCACGTTAGCAGCAGATGCGCAGTATTTT. The chain joins TRBV5-1 to TRBJ2-3; no definite D call. CDR1 is SGHRS and CDR2 is YFSETQ in the germline V gene. CDR3 length equals 13 residues.

This clonotype showed up just a few times. The chain joins TRBV10-3 to TRBJ2-5; 8 bases line up with TRBD1. J was trimmed by 5 bases and V by 7 bases; bases with no gene match: 3. Germline V gene lookup returns CDR1 ENHRY and CDR2 SYGVKD. This CDR3 comprises 12 residues. The DNA for the CDR3 is TGTGCCATCAAGGACAGGGTCGAGACCCAGTACTTC. It encodes CAIKDRVETQYF.

V usage is TRBV11-2 and J usage is TRBJ2-1; 10 bases are a match to TRBD1. This CDR3 is built from 15 residues. V shed 1 base and J 8 bases; nucleotides not matched to a gene: 5. From germline, CDR1 is SGHAT and CDR2 FQNNGV. The DNA for the CDR3 is TGTGCCAGCAGCTTAGCGGGGACAGGGGCAGATGAGCAGTTCTTC. This codes for CASSLAGTGADEQFF.